These 30 T cell receptor beta chains originate from one sample sequenced in a study of cytotoxic CD8 clonotypes in ibrutinib-treated CLL. Only in-frame clones appear in the TCRdb table, and some are missing; sequencing was by immunoSEQ multiplex PCR. The repertoire holds 270,000 or so clones, approximately 76% seen once, with about 5.3% in the top ten. Sequenced material: PBMCs, taken at disease progression, from a patient treated with ibrutinib. All receptors come from a human donor with chronic lymphocytic leukemia.

The chain links TRBV7-3 to TRBJ2-7, with D tentatively TRBD2 (5 bases). There are 13 residues in the CDR3. CDR1 and CDR2 from the germline V gene are SGHTA and FQGTGA. The V gene lost 5 bases and the J gene lost 2 bases, with 10 bases spanning the gap. The CDR3 nucleotides read TGTGCCAGCAGCCGAGGGCCGGCCTACGAGCAGTACTTC. This sequence encodes CASSRGPAYEQYF.

The gene calls are TRBV11-2 and TRBJ2-2; a weak D match, TRBD2 (5 bases). This CDR3 region has 18 residues. V lost 0 bases, J lost 0 bases, and 14 bases lay in between. Germline-derived CDR1 and CDR2 are SGHAT and FQNNGV. CDR3 protein: CASSLEFGAVTNTGELFF. The CDR3 DNA is TGTGCCAGCAGCTTAGAATTCGGAGCGGTAACGAACACCGGGGAGCTGTTTTTT.

The V call is TRBV4-1, the J call TRBJ2-7; perhaps TRBD2 as D (6 bases). The CDR3 runs 14 residues. Germline loops: CDR1 MGHRA, CDR2 YSYEKL. V lost 1 base, J lost 3 bases, and 10 bases lay in between. The CDR3 spells CASSQGTTGYEQYF. The CDR3 coding sequence is TGCGCCAGCAGCCAAGGGACTACGGGCTACGAGCAGTACTTC.

This sequence joins TRBV29-1 and TRBJ2-5; the D is unclear. Germline CDR1 and CDR2: SQVTM and ANQGSEA. CDR3 length: 13 amino acids. Trimming shortened V by 4 bases and J by 2 bases, and 11 bases separated the two germline ends. The CDR3 nucleotides are TGCAGCGTTGGGTCCTCTCTACAAGAGACCCAGTACTTC. Amino acids: CSVGSSLQETQYF.

CDR3 coding DNA: TGTGCCACCAAGGCAGGGGGCAATCAGCCCCAGCATTTT. Protein: CATKAGGNQPQHF. The chain uses TRBV19 and TRBJ1-5; weak D call: TRBD1 (6 bases). Germline V CDR1 and CDR2: LNHDA, SQIVND (reference sequence). CDR3 length equals 13 residues. With 10 bases removed from V and 2 bases from J, the gap between germline ends came to 12 bases.

This clone was seen a few times. This chain uses TRBV11-2 with TRBJ2-7; TRBD1 matches at 7 bases. Unmatched junction bases numbered 3, after V lost 1 base and J lost 3 bases. This CDR3 is built from 14 residues. Germline V lookup: CDR1 SGHAT, CDR2 FQNNGV. The CDR3 sequence is CASSLGRQGYEQYF. DNA for the CDR3: TGTGCCAGCAGCTTAGGGAGACAGGGCTACGAGCAGTACTTC.

The chain employs TRBV29-1 and TRBJ2-1, with D perhaps TRBD1 (5 bases). With 7 bases removed from V and 1 base from J, the gap between germline ends came to 17 bases. The germline V gene encodes CDR1 SQVTM and CDR2 ANQGSEA. The CDR3 runs to 15 residues. The CDR3 reads CSAPRGRQSYNEQFF. CDR3 DNA: TGCAGCGCTCCTAGGGGCCGCCAGTCCTACAATGAGCAGTTCTTC.

As regards this clone: At one of its ends the junction is not consistent with the germline gene, which may arise from a read error. The chain is built from TRBV5-1 and TRBJ2-7; the D gene could be TRBD1 or TRBD2 (5 bases each). Germline V gene lookup returns CDR1 SGHRS and CDR2 YFSETQ. CDR3 length: 13 amino acids. The CDR3 sequence is CASSLGPLYEQYF. CDR3 DNA: TGCGCCAGCAGTTTGGGACCTTTATACGAGCAGTACTTC.

The rearrangement uses TRBV5-1 and TRBJ1-1; D unclear. Germline CDR1 reads SGHRS; CDR2 reads YFSETQ. The CDR3 is made up of 14 amino acids. V was shortened by 0 bases and J by 0 bases, with 6 bases between the two germline ends. CDR3 bases: TGCGCCAGCAGCTTGGTGGCTCTGAACACTGAAGCTTTCTTT. Protein: CASSLVALNTEAFF.

This chain uses TRBV9 with TRBJ1-1, with D uncertain. The germline V gene has CDR1 SGDLS and CDR2 YYNGEE. Trimming took off 0 bases at V and 1 base at J, with 7 bases between the two ends. This CDR3 is built from 14 residues. The CDR3 loop is CASSVGVGNTEAFF. Written as DNA, the CDR3 is TGTGCCAGCAGCGTAGGGGTGGGGAACACTGAAGCTTTCTTT.

This sequence joins TRBV18 and TRBJ2-1; 7 nucleotides align to TRBD2. The trim removed 3 bases at V and 0 bases at J, leaving 8 bases unmatched. CDR1 and CDR2 from the germline V gene are KGHSH and LQKENI. This CDR3 is 17 amino acids long. CDR3 loop: CASSPPTSRNSYNEQFF. As DNA, the CDR3 is TGTGCCAGCTCACCCCCGACTAGCCGGAACTCCTACAATGAGCAGTTCTTC.

This clone was found once. J is TRBJ2-7 and V is TRBV5-1; D perhaps matches TRBD2 (6 bases). The V gene's germline CDR1 is SGHRS and CDR2 YFSETQ. The CDR3 is made up of 14 amino acids. With 4 bases removed from V and 5 bases from J, the gap between germline ends came to 16 bases. The CDR3 protein is CASSPAAGNHEQYF. CDR3 DNA: TGCGCCAGCAGCCCCGCCGCGGGGAACCACGAGCAGTACTTC.

This chain connects TRBV2 to TRBJ2-7; TRBD1 might be the D (6 bases). Germline CDR1 is SNHLY and CDR2 is FYNNEI. Trimming left V 6 bases short and J 8 bases short, with 20 bases between. This CDR3 region has 14 residues. CDR3: CASRAPFTGYKQYF. The CDR3 coding sequence is TGTGCCAGCAGAGCTCCTTTTACAGGGTATAAGCAGTACTTC.

The chain joins TRBV2 to TRBJ1-3, with TRBD1 as a possible D gene (6 bases). The CDR3 extends over 16 amino acids. Germline loops: CDR1 SNHLY, CDR2 FYNNEI. The V end was cut by 5 bases, the J end by 4 bases, with 18 bases between. The CDR3 spells CASSSRQASRGNTIYF. CDR3 nucleotides: TGTGCCAGCAGTTCCCGACAGGCCTCGAGAGGAAACACCATATATTTT.

The V call is TRBV28, the J call TRBJ1-5, with D possibly being TRBD1 (5 bases). The CDR3 consists of 15 residues. The V end was cut by 5 bases, the J end by 2 bases, with 13 bases between. Germline CDR1 and CDR2: MDHEN and SYDVKM. The CDR3 DNA sequence: TGTGCCAGCAGTCCACGGGGGGTTGGCAATCAGCCCCAGCATTTT. Protein sequence: CASSPRGVGNQPQHF. The full variable domain, rest sourced from reference TRBV28 and TRBJ1-5, is DVKVTQSSRYLVKRTGEKVFLECVQDMDHENMFWYRQDPGLGLRLIYFSYDVKMKEKGDIPEGYSVSREKKERFSLILESASTNQTSMYLCASSPRGVGNQPQHFGDGTRLSIL.

This chain joins TRBV5-1 and TRBJ2-7; maybe TRBD1 (5 bases). This CDR3 region has 14 residues. V shed 2 bases and J shed 3 bases, with 12 bases lying between them. Per germline, CDR1 SGHRS and CDR2 YFSETQ. The CDR3 nucleotides read TGCGCCAGCAGCTTAAAGACAGAACGCTACGAGCAGTACTTC. This codes for CASSLKTERYEQYF.

This chain uses TRBV27 with TRBJ2-7; tentatively, D is TRBD2 (6 bases). Germline-derived CDR1 and CDR2 are MNHEY and SMNVEV (reference sequence). The CDR3 covers 14 residues. V was trimmed by 4 bases and J by 1 base, leaving 11 bases between them. CDR3 protein: CASSSTRESYEQYF. CDR3 DNA: TGTGCCAGCAGTTCAACCCGGGAGTCCTACGAGCAGTACTTC.

The chain combines TRBV4-1 with TRBJ2-7; 7 bases agree with TRBD1. J was trimmed by 2 bases and V by 1 base; bases with no gene match: 5. Per germline, CDR1 MGHRA and CDR2 YSYEKL. There are 15 residues in the CDR3. CDR3 sequence (DNA): TGCGCCAGCAGCCAAGGATCCGGGACAGCCTACGAGCAGTACTTC. Encoded protein: CASSQGSGTAYEQYF.

The chain uses TRBV19 and TRBJ1-2, with D perhaps TRBD1 (5 bases). There are 14 residues in the CDR3. Between the trimmed V and J ends, which lost 5 bases and 0 bases, there was a span of 10 bases. Germline lookup yields CDR1 LNHDA and CDR2 SQIVND (reference sequence). The CDR3 sequence: CASSGTTTNYGYTF. The CDR3 coding sequence is TGTGCCAGTAGTGGGACCACAACTAACTATGGCTACACCTTC.

The chain carries TRBV21-1 and TRBJ2-7; TRBD1 reflects the table's D call only, with no check against the DNA. TRBV21-1 is tagged as a pseudogene. CDR3 length: 14 amino acids. CDR3 nucleotide sequence: TGTGCCAGCACGCCAGGACAAGGAGACTACGAGCAGTACTTC. It translates to CASTPGQGDYEQYF.

The chain carries TRBV18 and TRBJ2-3, with 8 positions matching TRBD1. V was pared by 3 bases and J by 4 bases, with 6 bases of the junction left unmatched. This CDR3 region has 15 residues. CDR1 is KGHSH and CDR2 is LQKENI in the germline V gene. The CDR3 loop is CASSPRQGLADTQYF. CDR3 DNA sequence: TGTGCCAGCTCACCGCGACAGGGGTTGGCAGATACGCAGTATTTT.

This chain links TRBV11-2 with TRBJ2-7; D is possibly TRBD2 (6 bases). Germline assignment: CDR1 SGHAT and CDR2 FQNNGV. V shed 1 base and J shed 7 bases, with 14 bases lying between them. The CDR3 has 14 amino acids. The CDR3 nucleotides read TGTGCCAGCAGCTTAGGAAGGGAGGCTTGGGAGCAGTACTTC. Translation gives CASSLGREAWEQYF.

This clone was seen only once. The chain carries TRBV25-1 and TRBJ2-7; D is ambiguous. The length of the CDR3 is 12 residues. The germline CDR1 and CDR2 sequences are MGHDK and SYGVNS. V lost 6 bases, J lost 2 bases, and 8 bases lay in between. CDR3 bases: TGTGCCAGCAGGCAGTCCGCCTACGAGCAGTACTTC. Protein product: CASRQSAYEQYF.

The chain carries TRBV6-6 and TRBJ2-1; either TRBD1 or TRBD2 may fit D (5 bases each). This CDR3 has 15 amino acids. Germline CDR1 reads MNHNY; CDR2 reads SVGAGI (reference sequence). With 2 bases removed from V and 6 bases from J, the gap between germline ends came to 14 bases. The CDR3 here is CASSYGGARVNEQFF. The CDR3 region has the DNA TGTGCCAGCAGTTACGGTGGGGCGAGGGTCAATGAGCAGTTCTTC.

The sample holds a few counts of this clone. CDR3 residues: CSVEEVSGQGMNTEAFF. The DNA of the CDR3 is TGCAGCGTTGAAGAGGTAAGCGGTCAGGGCATGAACACTGAAGCTTTCTTT. The J gene is TRBJ1-1, the V gene TRBV29-1; tentative D call: TRBD1 (5 bases). CDR3 size: 17 residues. Per germline, CDR1 SQVTM and CDR2 ANQGSEA. With 0 bases removed from V and 0 bases from J, the gap between germline ends came to 17 bases.

The chain joins TRBV11-3 to TRBJ2-3, with TRBD2 identical over 12 bases. This CDR3 contains 15 residues. V was pared by 5 bases and J by 3 bases, with 3 bases of the junction left unmatched. The germline V gene has CDR1 SGHNT and CDR2 YENEEA. CDR3 nucleotide sequence: TGTGCCAGCAGCCTAGGGACTAGCGGGACAGATACGCAGTATTTT. It is translated as CASSLGTSGTDTQYF. Drawing the rest from reference TRBV11-3 and TRBJ2-3, the complete variable domain is EAGVVQSPRYKIIEKKQPVAFWCNPISGHNTLYWYLQNLGQGPELLIRYENEEAVDDSQLPKDRFSAERLKGVDSTLKIQPAELGDSAVYLCASSLGTSGTDTQYFGPGTRLTVL.

The gene calls are TRBV6-1 and TRBJ1-4; D perhaps matches TRBD1 (6 bases). The CDR3 has 13 residues. The V and J ends lost 5 bases and 8 bases respectively, with 12 bases between them. Germline values: CDR1 MNHNS, CDR2 SASEGT. The DNA for the CDR3 is TGTGCCAGCAGTCAGACAGGACCGGAAAAACTGTTTTTT. This gives the protein CASSQTGPEKLFF.

This clone was picked up a small number of times. V is TRBV4-2 and J is TRBJ1-5; D might be TRBD1 (6 bases). The V and J ends lost 0 bases and 7 bases respectively, with 13 bases between them. This CDR3 has 15 residues. CDR1 is LGHNA and CDR2 is YNFKEQ in the germline V gene. CDR3 nucleotides: TGTGCCAGCAGCCAAGATGGGGGCAGGGACCAGCCCCAGCATTTT. Translation gives CASSQDGGRDQPQHF.

V and J are TRBV13 and TRBJ1-5; D gene unclear. The CDR3 spans 15 residues. V was clipped by 0 bases and J by 2 bases, with 8 bases between them. The germline V gene has CDR1 PRHDT and CDR2 FYEKMQ (reference sequence). The CDR3 coding sequence is TGTGCCAGCAGCTTAGGCGGAACGGGCAATCAGCCCCAGCATTTT. Protein product: CASSLGGTGNQPQHF.

V and J are TRBV5-6 and TRBJ1-2; 8 nucleotides agree with TRBD1. Germline assignment: CDR1 SGHDT and CDR2 YYEEEE. This CDR3 contains 14 residues. The trim removed 2 bases at V and 4 bases at J, leaving 4 bases unmatched. CDR3: CASSFVRGPYGYTF. CDR3 DNA sequence: TGTGCCAGCAGCTTTGTCAGGGGGCCCTATGGCTACACCTTC. The variable domain in full, completed from reference TRBV5-6 and TRBJ1-2, reads DAGVTQSPTHLIKTRGQQVTLRCSPKSGHDTVSWYQQALGQGPQFIFQYYEEEERQRGNFPDRFSGHQFPNYSSELNVNALLLGDSALYLCASSFVRGPYGYTFGSGTRLTVV.